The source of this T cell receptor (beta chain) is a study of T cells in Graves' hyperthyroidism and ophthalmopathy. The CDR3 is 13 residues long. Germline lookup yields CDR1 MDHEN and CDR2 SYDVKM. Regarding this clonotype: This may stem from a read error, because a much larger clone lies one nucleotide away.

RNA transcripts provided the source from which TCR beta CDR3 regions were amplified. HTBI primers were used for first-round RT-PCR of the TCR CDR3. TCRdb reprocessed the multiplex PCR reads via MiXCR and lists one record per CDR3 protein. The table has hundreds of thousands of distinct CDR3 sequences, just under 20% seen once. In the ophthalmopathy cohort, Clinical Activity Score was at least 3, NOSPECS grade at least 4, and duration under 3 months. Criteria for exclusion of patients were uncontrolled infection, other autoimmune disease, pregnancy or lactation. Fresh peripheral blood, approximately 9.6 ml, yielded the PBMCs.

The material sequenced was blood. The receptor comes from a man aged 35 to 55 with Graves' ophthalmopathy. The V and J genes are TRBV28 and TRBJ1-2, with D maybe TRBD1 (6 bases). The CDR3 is CTSRRQVAHGYTF. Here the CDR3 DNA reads TGTACCAGCAGACGACAGGTGGCCCATGGCTACACCTTC.